This TCR beta chain was documented in a study of cytomegalovirus exposure and HLA in healthy donors. Study at large: Early released data comprised some 91 million unique TCRs from HLA-typed donors.

Participants comprised healthy donors of bone marrow. In regard to this clone: What it binds is unknown.

V was shortened by 8 bases and J by 6 bases, with 13 bases between the two germline ends. CDR3 length: 12 residues. Germline V lookup: CDR1 MNHEY, CDR2 SMNVEV (reference sequence). With 60 Vbeta and 13 Jbeta primers, the PCR was carried out. Using immunoSEQ multiplex PCR, the repertoire was profiled, and TCRdb retains in-frame clones only, with some absent. There are 95,000 to 110,000 clones in the sample, with 3.5% held by the top ten. The study's findings and limits: Sequencing probably produced one cluster of sequence variants that were highly shared. Overall, roughly 150 TCR beta chains were annotated as cytomegalovirus-associated.

J is TRBJ1-1 and V is TRBV27; tentatively, D is TRBD1 (6 bases). The sequenced sample was PBMCs. The receptor comes from a man in his forties in good health and CMV-seronegative. CDR3 residues: CASRRGGAEAFF. The CDR3 nucleotides read TGTGCCAGCCGTAGGGGGGGGGCTGAAGCTTTCTTT.